Reported below is one T cell receptor (beta chain). With a much larger clone just one base away, this may be a read error. TCRdb reanalysed the PCR reads using MiXCR and keeps one entry per CDR3 protein. Among around 480,000 distinct CDR3 sequences listed, roughly 23% were seen once. The data were taken from a study of molecular identifiers for immune sequencing clone quantification. Germline V gene data show CDR1 as SGHTA and CDR2 as FQGNSA. The junction had 11 bases not matched to a gene; V was cut back by 5 bases and J by 6 bases. The CDR3 sequence is 17 residues long. The receptor's source is a human donor in good health. Some libraries in this study had Jurkat cell RNA spiked in. This chain joins TRBV7-2 and TRBJ2-3, with 13 bases identical to TRBD2. The sequencing input was naive CD8+ T cells from blood, with Jurkat cell RNA spiked in. Described subset: FACS-sorted CD8+CD4-CCR7+CD45RA+ naive T cells. CDR3 protein: CASSPWTSGGVGDTQYF. The CDR3 DNA follows: TGTGCCAGCAGCCCGTGGACTAGCGGGGGAGTAGGGGATACGCAGTATTTT.